Below are 18 T cell receptor beta chains sequenced from a single sample in a study of cytomegalovirus exposure and HLA in healthy donors. Use of 60 Vbeta and 13 Jbeta primers characterized the PCR. The method was immunoSEQ multiplex PCR; TCRdb's version includes in-frame clones alone and lacks a portion of them. The sample carries around 140,000 clones, 75% to 90% recorded once. The sample taken for sequencing was PBMCs. The receptors were gathered from a man aged 40-49 years in good health and CMV-seronegative.

The V call is TRBV11-2, the J call TRBJ1-3; D unclear. V was shortened by 2 bases and J by 2 bases, with 7 bases between the two germline ends. The V gene's germline CDR1 is SGHAT and CDR2 FQNNGV. This CDR3 has 14 residues. Here the CDR3 DNA reads TGTGCCAGCAGCTTACAGTACCCTGGAAACACCATATATTTT. It codes for CASSLQYPGNTIYF.

This chain joins TRBV28 and TRBJ1-4, with D tentatively TRBD1 (6 bases). The CDR3 is 13 residues long. Germline V lookup: CDR1 MDHEN, CDR2 SYDVKM. Trimming cost V 11 bases and J 8 bases, with 18 bases left between them. The CDR3 nucleotides read TGTGCCTCAGGAATGGGGGCATGGGAAAAACTGTTTTTT. The encoded protein is CASGMGAWEKLFF.

This CDR3 is CASSALAGGRTGELFF. The CDR3 coding sequence is TGTGCCAGCAGTGCCCTAGCGGGGGGGCGCACCGGGGAGCTGTTTTTT. The chain uses TRBV6-4 and TRBJ2-2; 12 bases are shared with TRBD2. The CDR3 consists of 16 residues. Germline-derived CDR1 and CDR2 are MRHNA and SNTAGT. Unmatched junction bases numbered 4, after V lost 4 bases and J lost 4 bases.

The genes are TRBV5-1 and TRBJ2-5; 14 bases match TRBD2. CDR1 and CDR2 (germline): SGHRS, YFSETQ. This CDR3 has 16 residues. The V and J ends lost 4 bases and 5 bases, in that order; junction bases with no gene match: 7. This CDR3 is CASSPGLAGVVETQYF. In DNA form, the CDR3 reads TGCGCCAGCAGCCCGGGACTAGCGGGGGTCGTGGAGACCCAGTACTTC.

This clone was seen once. V gene TRBV6-1 combines with J gene TRBJ2-5, with D uncertain. The end of the DNA fits TRBJ2-7 better, so the J call may be wrong. CDR1 and CDR2 from the germline V gene are MNHNS and SASEGT. The CDR3 loop spans 14 amino acids. This CDR3 is CASRKEEIAYEQYF. DNA for the CDR3: TGTGCCAGCAGGAAAGAAGAGATCGCCTACGAGCAGTACTTC.

The rearrangement joins TRBV7-9 to TRBJ2-7; TRBD2 matches at 10 bases. Trimming at V came to 0 bases and at J to 0 bases, leaving 8 bases not matched to a gene. This CDR3 spans 18 amino acids. CDR1 SEHNR and CDR2 FQNEAQ come from the germline V gene (reference sequence). The CDR3 nucleotides read TGTGCCAGCAGCTTAGCCACACTACTAGCGGGGAGCTCCTACGAGCAGTACTTC. This gives the protein CASSLATLLAGSSYEQYF.

The chain employs TRBV28 and TRBJ2-5; 7 bases agree with TRBD2. CDR1 and CDR2 from the germline V gene are MDHEN and SYDVKM. This CDR3 has 13 amino acids. V shed 3 bases, J shed 2 bases, and the junction held 0 bases outside the gene matches. The CDR3 nucleotides are TGTGCCAGCAGTTTCGGGAGGCAAGAGACCCAGTACTTC. Amino acids: CASSFGRQETQYF.

This clone was recorded a few times. The genes are TRBV19 and TRBJ1-1, with 10 bases that match TRBD1. The CDR3 contains 16 residues. The trim removed 6 bases at V and 6 bases at J, leaving 13 bases unmatched. Germline CDR1 reads LNHDA; CDR2 reads SQIVND (reference sequence). CDR3 DNA sequence: TGTGCCAGTAGACCGCCGGGACAGGGGAAAAGAGCTGAAGCTTTCTTT. Translated, it gives CASRPPGQGKRAEAFF.

The chain uses TRBV28 and TRBJ1-5, with a weak D call TRBD1 (6 bases). Germline V CDR1 and CDR2: MDHEN, SYDVKM. V lost 5 bases and J lost 11, with 19 bases in between. This CDR3 has 14 amino acids. CDR3 DNA sequence: TGTGCCAGCAGTGCTACAGGGCCCCTTTCGGCCCAGCATTTT. As protein: CASSATGPLSAQHF.

Details on this clone: At one boundary the junction diverges from the germline segment, which might be a read error. The chain combines TRBV6-1 with TRBJ1-1; 7 bases are shared with TRBD1. CDR1 MNHNS and CDR2 SASEGT come from the germline V gene. The CDR3 covers 15 residues. The CDR3: CASCNNRQGGTESFF. In DNA, the CDR3 is TGTGCCAGCTGTAACAACCGACAGGGTGGGACTGAATCTTTCTTT.

The genes are TRBV6-5 and TRBJ2-5, with D perhaps TRBD1 (5 bases). The J call may be faulty, since TRBJ2-7 better matches the DNA end. Germline V gives CDR1 MNHEY, CDR2 SVGAGI. The CDR3 is 15 residues long. The CDR3 reads CASSPRATRNYEQYF. The CDR3 DNA follows: TGTGCCAGCTCCCCCAGGGCGACCCGTAACTACGAGCAGTACTTC.

This clone was counted a few times. Distinct nucleotide sequences in the sample also encode this CDR3. The V and J genes are TRBV4-1 and TRBJ1-6, with D maybe TRBD1 (6 bases). V lost 7 bases, J lost 4 bases, and 11 bases lay in between. Looked up from germline, CDR1 is MGHRA and CDR2 is YSYEKL. The CDR3 is made up of 14 amino acids. CDR3 in amino acids: CASNIGQYNSPLHF. The CDR3 DNA reads as TGCGCCAGCAATATAGGACAGTATAATTCACCCCTCCACTTT.

The chain has TRBV6-1 and TRBJ2-7, with 11 bases that match TRBD2. In germline, CDR1 is MNHNS, CDR2 SASEGT. This CDR3 has 17 residues. Trimming removed 6 bases from V and 6 bases from J; junction bases left unmatched: 16. This CDR3 reads CASSERLAGGPGSEQYF. CDR3 nucleotide sequence: TGTGCCAGCAGCGAACGGCTAGCGGGGGGCCCAGGGAGCGAGCAGTACTTC.

This clone has only a few counts. The V and J genes are TRBV6-1 and TRBJ2-7; TRBD1 agrees at 10 bases. The CDR3 has 13 amino acids. With V trimmed by 2 bases and J by 6 bases, 1 base remained unmatched. Per the germline V gene, CDR1 is MNHNS and CDR2 is SASEGT. Here the CDR3 DNA reads TGTGCCAGCAGTGAAAGACAGGGGGCCGAGCAGTACTTC. It translates to CASSERQGAEQYF.

The rearrangement joins TRBV6-6 to TRBJ1-1; D not certain. Trimming took 3 bases from V and 4 from J, leaving 12 bases between them. The CDR3 is 14 residues long. The germline V gene has CDR1 MNHNY and CDR2 SVGAGI (reference sequence). The CDR3 region is CASSYERLSTEAFF. In nucleotides, the CDR3 is TGTGCCAGCAGTTATGAGAGGTTGAGCACTGAAGCTTTCTTT.

The chain links TRBV7-9 to TRBJ2-1; 8 bases align to TRBD2. CDR1 and CDR2 from the germline V gene are SEHNR and FQNEAQ (reference sequence). Losses at the gene ends were 6 bases for V and 4 bases for J; bases not matched to a gene: 8. The CDR3 runs to 15 residues. The CDR3 DNA reads TGTGCCAGCAGTTATAGCGGGGCGATATACAATGAGCAGTTCTTC. Translated: CASSYSGAIYNEQFF.

The chain couples TRBV5-1 to TRBJ2-2; the match to TRBD1 covers 11 bases. The J segment lost 7 bases and the V segment lost 5 bases, leaving 10 bases of the junction unmatched. The CDR3 runs to 16 residues. CDR1 is SGHRS, CDR2 YFSETQ, per germline. CDR3 in DNA: TGCGCCAGCAGATCCGGGACAGGGGGATTAGGCGGGGAGCTGTTTTTT. Translation: CASRSGTGGLGGELFF.

In this sample, this clone turned up once. The rearrangement uses TRBV2 and TRBJ1-6; D is undetermined. Trimming took 2 bases from V and 2 from J, leaving 4 bases between them. Germline assignment: CDR1 SNHLY and CDR2 FYNNEI. The CDR3 covers 14 residues. The chain's CDR3 is CASSEQAYNSPLHF. The CDR3 nucleotides are TGTGCCAGCAGTGAACAGGCCTATAATTCACCCCTCCACTTT.